This is a list of T cell receptor beta chains from one sample in a study of beta chain features in type 1 diabetes. Clones were sequenced by immunoSEQ multiplex PCR, and TCRdb holds only the in-frame ones, with some missing. Of 600,000 to 700,000 clones listed, roughly 13% are singletons. Source material: naive CD4+ T cells from blood. The receptors stem from a man between 18 and 35 years old with type 1 diabetes. CDR3s leave out the opening cysteine and the closing phenylalanine or tryptophan. The order of the fields is V gene, J gene, CDR3 protein.

TRBV5-8	TRBJ2-3	ASYPGTTDTQY
TRBV2	TRBJ1-1	ASYGTAGTEAF
TRBV30	TRBJ2-1	AWSVMADEQF
TRBV19	TRBJ1-5	ASSSTADYNQPQH
TRBV4-1	TRBJ1-2	ASSPPGQGFIRYT
TRBV18	TRBJ1-2	ASSPDRDTYGYT
TRBV18	TRBJ1-1	ASSPNGGGTEAF
TRBV28	TRBJ1-5	ASARPHQPQH
TRBV7-9	TRBJ1-6	ASSRSGTGSWWALH
TRBV9	TRBJ2-4	ASSVQGTAAKNIQY
TRBV30	TRBJ2-3	AWRPGQGADTQY
TRBV20-1	TRBJ2-3	SAENRGAQY
TRBV6-5	TRBJ1-2	ASSVGPNGDGYT
TRBV19	TRBJ2-3	ASSIADTQY
TRBV10-3	TRBJ1-1	AISVSGDGTEAF
TRBV27	TRBJ1-1	ASRASDKNTEAF
TRBV29-1	TRBJ2-3	SVESRATDTQY
TRBV9	TRBJ2-6	ASSPAGGSGANVLT
TRBV5-1	TRBJ1-5	ASSLDPGGNQPQH
TRBV27	TRBJ2-4	ASSPVSAGSDIQY
TRBV28	TRBJ1-3	ASSGQGTGNTIY
TRBV7-9	TRBJ2-6	ASSFSRSGANVLT
TRBV7-2	TRBJ2-1	ASSLLWGAYNEQF
TRBV6-5	TRBJ2-1	ATSQGTQSEQF
TRBV29-1	TRBJ1-2	SVEGNYGYT
TRBV5-6	TRBJ1-2	ASSLSAGAGGYT
TRBV7-9	TRBJ2-4	ASSLVGAKNIQY
TRBV7-2	TRBJ2-3	ASSLGLPGTDTQY
TRBV16	TRBJ1-4	ASSLRLNEKLF
TRBV5-1	TRBJ1-3	ASSLGVLAGTSGNTIY
TRBV11-1	TRBJ2-1	ASSLGLAGEQF
TRBV30	TRBJ1-6	AWSVAHRGSPLH
TRBV30	TRBJ1-2	AWSLLPGT
TRBV5-4	TRBJ2-3	ASRPGLGGDTQY
TRBV2	TRBJ1-5	ASSERRNQPQH
TRBV10-3	TRBJ1-2	AISAGTKGYT
TRBV5-6	TRBJ2-5	ASSLEVGPAQETQY
TRBV7-2	TRBJ1-2	ASSPRVEGGGYT
TRBV4-1	TRBJ1-2	ASSQASVTGFGYT
TRBV27	TRBJ1-1	DGVGGHTEAF
TRBV6-1	TRBJ1-2	ASSRGLYGYT